What follows are 23 T cell receptor beta chains derived from one specimen sequenced in a study of OX40 agonist ivuxolimab in advanced cancers. The repertoire was sequenced with immunoSEQ multiplex PCR; TCRdb's copy has only in-frame clones and lacks some. The sample yields 20,000 to 25,000 clones, 65% to 90% seen once. Sample: CD4+ or CD8+ T cells sorted from blood, taken in a trial of the OX40 agonist ivuxolimab. The source of these receptors is an adult with an advanced solid tumor such as melanoma, head and neck, liver or kidney cancer.

This chain's CDR3 is CASSVDGYTQYF. The CDR3 nucleotides read TGTGCCAGCAGTGTAGATGGATATACGCAGTATTTT. This sequence joins TRBV6-1 and TRBJ2-3; D is unresolved. Per germline, CDR1 MNHNS and CDR2 SASEGT. CDR3 size: 12 residues. The V end was cut by 4 bases, the J end by 7 bases, with 9 bases between.

The chain has TRBV11-3 and TRBJ2-2; 7 bases are shared with TRBD1. V was pared by 5 bases and J by 0 bases, with 9 bases of the junction left unmatched. There are 17 residues in the CDR3. Per the germline V gene, CDR1 is SGHNT and CDR2 is YENEEA. Here the CDR3 reads CASSPGWGQPNTGELFF. In DNA form, the CDR3 reads TGTGCCAGCAGCCCAGGGTGGGGACAGCCGAACACCGGGGAGCTGTTTTTT.

Notes on this clone: The sample holds other DNA sequences that translate to the same CDR3. The chain carries TRBV27 and TRBJ2-1; perhaps TRBD1 as D (5 bases). The CDR3 length is 14 residues. The germline gives CDR1 MNHEY, CDR2 SMNVEV (reference sequence). Deletions cut 2 bases from V and 0 bases from J, with 5 bases between. CDR3 sequence: CASSLRGSYNEQFF. CDR3 DNA: TGTGCCAGCAGTTTAAGGGGCTCCTACAATGAGCAGTTCTTC.

This clone was seen only once. The chain combines TRBV6-5 with TRBJ2-3; D is ambiguous. The V end lost 0 bases, the J end lost 6 bases, and 4 bases lay between the germline ends. The CDR3 is made up of 12 amino acids. Germline CDR1 and CDR2: MNHEY and SVGAGI. In DNA, the CDR3 is TGTGCCAGCAGTTACTCCAGGGATACGCAGTATTTT. Protein sequence: CASSYSRDTQYF.

The V and J genes are TRBV30 and TRBJ2-3; 13 nucleotides match TRBD2. V lost 0 bases, J lost 5 bases, and 17 bases stayed unmatched. The germline V gene has CDR1 GTSNPN and CDR2 SVGIG (reference sequence). The CDR3 consists of 20 residues. The CDR3 is CAWSVGSQEGLAGAGDTQYF. Written as DNA, the CDR3 is TGTGCCTGGAGTGTAGGTTCCCAGGAAGGACTAGCGGGAGCAGGAGATACGCAGTATTTT.

The V and J genes are TRBV19 and TRBJ2-1, with TRBD2 matching over 7 bases. The V gene's germline CDR1 is LNHDA and CDR2 SQIVND (reference sequence). CDR3 length equals 11 residues. V trimming: 9 bases; J trimming: 10 bases; junction bases outside the gene matches: 6. The CDR3 loop reads CASRLAWEQFF. Written as DNA, the CDR3 is TGTGCCAGCAGACTAGCATGGGAGCAGTTCTTC.

This rearrangement joins TRBV28 to TRBJ1-1, with unresolved D. Germline values: CDR1 MDHEN, CDR2 SYDVKM. This CDR3 is built from 16 residues. Trimming took off 2 bases at V and 1 base at J, with 14 bases between the two ends. CDR3 sequence (DNA): TGTGCCAGCAGTTTAAGAAGATTGTCAGGGAACACTGAAGCTTTCTTT. Encoded protein: CASSLRRLSGNTEAFF. Full variable domain (rest looked up from reference TRBV28 and TRBJ1-1): DVKVTQSSRYLVKRTGEKVFLECVQDMDHENMFWYRQDPGLGLRLIYFSYDVKMKEKGDIPEGYSVSREKKERFSLILESASTNQTSMYLCASSLRRLSGNTEAFFGQGTRLTVV.

V and J are TRBV5-1 and TRBJ2-5; 7 bases agree with TRBD2. CDR1 SGHRS and CDR2 YFSETQ come from the germline V gene. The CDR3 is made up of 14 amino acids. V trimming: 4 bases; J trimming: 5 bases; junction bases outside the gene matches: 8. CDR3 sequence (DNA): TGCGCCAGCAGCATGACTAGCCAACGGGAGACCCAGTACTTC. This codes for CASSMTSQRETQYF.

The V gene is TRBV30, the J gene TRBJ1-2, with unresolved D. CDR1 and CDR2 (germline): GTSNPN, SVGIG (reference sequence). The CDR3 extends over 17 amino acids. The V end lost 3 bases, the J end lost 1 base, and 21 bases lay between the germline ends. For the CDR3, the DNA is TGTGCCTGGAGATCCATTGTAGCCGTCATTAATAACTATGGCTACACCTTC. This codes for CAWRSIVAVINNYGYTF.

V gene TRBV15 combines with J gene TRBJ2-1; the match to TRBD1 covers 7 bases. The CDR3 is made up of 14 amino acids. Germline CDR1 reads LNHNV; CDR2 reads YYDKDF (reference sequence). The V gene end was trimmed by 8 bases and the J gene end by 4 bases; junction bases not matched to a gene: 8. This CDR3 is CATELDRTYNEQFF. The CDR3 coding sequence is TGTGCCACCGAGCTGGACAGGACTTACAATGAGCAGTTCTTC.

The chain is built from TRBV4-1 and TRBJ2-2; 12 bases are a match to TRBD2. With V trimmed by 2 bases and J by 4 bases, 8 bases remained unmatched. This CDR3 has 18 amino acids. In germline, CDR1 is MGHRA, CDR2 YSYEKL. Here the CDR3 reads CASSQSLAGGPGTGELFF. CDR3 nucleotide sequence: TGCGCCAGCAGCCAATCGCTAGCGGGAGGGCCCGGCACCGGGGAGCTGTTTTTT.

The V gene is TRBV27, the J gene TRBJ1-2; 7 bases map to TRBD1. The ends lost 2 bases at V and 5 bases at J; junction bases unmatched: 8. Per germline, CDR1 MNHEY and CDR2 SMNVEV (reference sequence). The CDR3 length is 15 residues. CDR3 nucleotides: TGTGCCAGCAGTTTAGGGTTGAACAGGGGTTATGGCTACACCTTC. Translated: CASSLGLNRGYGYTF.

The chain uses TRBV11-3 and TRBJ2-7; perhaps TRBD2 as D (5 bases). CDR1 and CDR2 from the germline V gene are SGHNT and YENEEA. The CDR3 sequence is 13 residues long. Trimming pared 2 bases from V and 1 base from J, leaving 6 bases between. The CDR3 coding sequence is TGTGCCAGCAGCTTAACTAGGTCCTACGAGCAGTACTTC. Translated: CASSLTRSYEQYF.

This clone occurred once. CDR3 in amino acids: CASSPPLGQGLTDTQYF. CDR3 in DNA: TGTGCCAGCAGCCCGCCGCTGGGACAGGGGTTGACAGATACGCAGTATTTT. V gene TRBV7-8 combines with J gene TRBJ2-3; 10 bases are a match to TRBD1. The germline V gene has CDR1 SGHVS and CDR2 FQNEAQ. After removal of 5 bases from V and 3 bases from J, the junction contained 11 bases not matched to a gene. The CDR3 is 17 amino acids.

J is TRBJ1-2 and V is TRBV27; 7 nucleotides agree with TRBD1. The germline gives CDR1 MNHEY, CDR2 SMNVEV (reference sequence). The CDR3 sequence is 15 residues long. The junction had 7 bases not matched to a gene; V was cut back by 0 bases and J by 6 bases. The CDR3 region has the DNA TGTGCCAGCAGTTTATCGAAGGGGGCTTTGGATGGCTACACCTTC. Amino acids: CASSLSKGALDGYTF.

The chain is built from TRBV11-2 and TRBJ1-2; 10 bases are shared with TRBD1. Germline CDR1 SGHAT, CDR2 FQNNGV. CDR3 length: 13 residues. V was pared by 5 bases and J by 7 bases, with 4 bases of the junction left unmatched. DNA of the CDR3: TGTGCCAGCAGCGAGACAGGGGGCAGTGGCTACACCTTC. Amino acid sequence: CASSETGGSGYTF.

The rearrangement uses TRBV7-6 and TRBJ2-7, with 12 positions matching TRBD2. Per the germline V gene, CDR1 is SGHVS and CDR2 is FNYEAQ. CDR3 length: 14 residues. Trimming cost V 5 bases and J 5 bases; bases outside gene matches: 4. The CDR3 nucleotides read TGTGCCAGCAGCCCCCGGACTAGCGGGAACGAGCAGTACTTC. It encodes CASSPRTSGNEQYF. Full variable domain (remainder filled in from reference TRBV7-6 and TRBJ2-7): GAGVSQSPRYKVTKRGQDVALRCDPISGHVSLYWYRQALGQGPEFLTYFNYEAQQDKSGLPNDRFSAERPEGSISTLTIQRTEQRDSAMYRCASSPRTSGNEQYFGPGTRLTVT.

The chain couples TRBV28 to TRBJ2-7; D unresolved. Germline assignment: CDR1 MDHEN and CDR2 SYDVKM. CDR3 length equals 11 residues. Trimming cost V 3 bases and J 7 bases, with 7 bases left between them. CDR3 nucleotides: TGTGCCAGCAGTTTCAGCACAGAGCAGTACTTC. Protein product: CASSFSTEQYF.

The CDR3 coding sequence is TGCAGCGTTGAAGATCGGCGCGGATTAACCTACGAGCAGTACTTC. This encodes CSVEDRRGLTYEQYF. V gene TRBV29-1 combines with J gene TRBJ2-7; D gene ambiguous. Germline CDR1 is SQVTM and CDR2 is ANQGSEA. There are 15 residues in the CDR3. V was shortened by 0 bases and J by 2 bases, with 14 bases between the two germline ends.

V usage is TRBV27 and J usage is TRBJ1-2; D gene uncertain. The CDR3 is 13 amino acids. Germline V lookup: CDR1 MNHEY, CDR2 SMNVEV (reference sequence). V was shortened by 6 bases and J by 0 bases, with 8 bases between the two germline ends. The CDR3 loop reads CASRDLANYGYTF. In DNA form, the CDR3 reads TGTGCCAGCAGGGATCTAGCTAACTATGGCTACACCTTC.

The sample holds a few counts of this clone. V gene TRBV28 combines with J gene TRBJ1-2, with 9 nucleotides matching TRBD1. Per the germline V gene, CDR1 is MDHEN and CDR2 is SYDVKM. The CDR3 has 15 residues. After removal of 3 bases from V and 3 bases from J, the junction contained 5 bases not matched to a gene. CDR3 sequence reads: CASSFTWTGDYGYTF. The CDR3 bases are TGTGCCAGCAGTTTCACCTGGACAGGGGACTATGGCTACACCTTC.

The chain couples TRBV7-9 to TRBJ2-7, with D possibly TRBD1 on 6 matching bases. CDR3 length equals 14 residues. Germline V CDR1 and CDR2: SEHNR, FQNEAQ (reference sequence). Trimming shortened V by 2 bases and J by 3 bases, and 11 bases separated the two germline ends. The CDR3 loop reads CASSLSIRGYEQYF. CDR3 nucleotides: TGTGCCAGCAGCTTAAGTATCAGGGGCTACGAGCAGTACTTC.

The chain carries TRBV2 and TRBJ1-3; maybe TRBD1 (5 bases). Germline V gives CDR1 SNHLY, CDR2 FYNNEI. V was pared by 6 bases and J by 7 bases, with 16 bases between. This CDR3 contains 14 residues. The CDR3 DNA sequence: TGTGCCAGCAGCCCCGGGACGTACGGTAACACCATATATTTT. Translated, it gives CASSPGTYGNTIYF. Full variable domain (missing parts from reference TRBV2 and TRBJ1-3): EPEVTQTPSHQVTQMGQEVILRCVPISNHLYFYWYRQILGQKVEFLVSFYNNEISEKSEIFDDQFSVERPDGSNFTLKIRSTKLEDSAMYFCASSPGTYGNTIYFGEGSWLTVV.